The 32 T cell receptor beta chains given below trace back to one sample, sequenced in a study of T-cell memory formation after mild COVID-19. TCRdb redid the calling of the 5' RACE reads with MiXCR, one entry per CDR3 protein. The sample carries 250,000 to 300,000 distinct CDR3 sequences, under 20% recorded once. Sample: PBMCs or a T cell subset sorted from them (not recorded which). Receptors were obtained from a man between 18 and 35 years old who had mild COVID-19 (a few samples of this study predate the infection). Cell type and time point are not known.

This clonotype turned up a few times. This CDR3 reads CSASPRDRPFDGYTF. The DNA of the CDR3 is TGCAGTGCTAGCCCGAGAGACAGGCCCTTTGATGGCTACACCTTC. The gene calls are TRBV20-1 and TRBJ1-2; D is possibly TRBD1 (6 bases). CDR3 length: 15 residues. Germline loops: CDR1 DFQATT, CDR2 SNEGSKA (reference sequence). Trimming pared 3 bases from V and 6 bases from J, leaving 20 bases between.

This clonotype was seen repeatedly, ten times or more. This chain joins TRBV5-1 and TRBJ2-5; no clear D gene. CDR1 and CDR2 (germline): SGHRS, YFSETQ. The ends were cut back, 0 bases at V and 2 bases at J, with 5 bases in the middle. The CDR3 totals 13 residues. CDR3 residues: CASSLEVQETQYF. The CDR3 DNA is TGCGCCAGCAGCTTGGAGGTACAAGAGACCCAGTACTTC.

Only a few counts were recorded for this clonotype. The chain carries TRBV12-3 or TRBV12-4 and TRBJ1-2; tentative D call: TRBD1 (5 bases). Trimming removed 5 bases from V and 3 bases from J, with 7 bases in between. The CDR3 is made up of 12 amino acids. Here the CDR3 reads CASSRQYYGYTF. CDR3 DNA: TGTGCCAGCAGTCGACAGTACTATGGCTACACCTTC.

The chain recombines TRBV27 with TRBJ2-7; 10 bases are a match to TRBD1. Trimming removed 3 bases from V and 4 bases from J; junction bases left unmatched: 3. The V gene's germline CDR1 is MNHEY and CDR2 SMNVEV (reference sequence). CDR3 length: 14 residues. The CDR3, as DNA: TGTGCCAGCAGTTTCGCGGGACAGGGGTACGAGCAGTACGTC. Protein sequence: CASSFAGQGYEQYV.

The table lists this clonotype with a few counts. V and J are TRBV7-9 and TRBJ2-3, with unresolved D. Deletions cut 1 base from V and 2 bases from J, with 4 bases between. The CDR3 sequence is 13 residues long. Germline V gives CDR1 SEHNR, CDR2 FQNEAQ (reference sequence). CDR3 in DNA: TGTGCCAGCAGCTTAGTTTACACAGATACGCAGTATTTT. Translating gives CASSLVYTDTQYF.

The chain is built from TRBV28 and TRBJ2-7; TRBD1 is a possible D gene (6 bases). CDR1 is MDHEN, CDR2 SYDVKM, per germline. V lost 6 bases and J 3 bases, leaving 9 bases between the germline ends. The CDR3 spans 12 residues. The CDR3 DNA follows: TGTGCCAGCAGCACGGACAGCTACGAGCAGTACGTC. This gives the protein CASSTDSYEQYV.

The chain has TRBV7-6 and TRBJ2-1; possibly TRBD1 or TRBD2 for D (6 bases each). The CDR3 consists of 17 residues. Germline loops: CDR1 SGHVS, CDR2 FNYEAQ. V lost 5 bases and J lost 1, with 18 bases in between. CDR3 DNA: TGTGCCAGCAGCCCATGGTGGGGGGCCGGTTCCTACAATGAGCAGTTCTTC. Its translation is CASSPWWGAGSYNEQFF.

The chain uses TRBV6-2 or TRBV6-3 and TRBJ1-2; D ambiguous. This CDR3 region has 14 residues. V dropped 0 bases and J dropped 4 bases, with 9 bases sitting between them. Looked up from germline, CDR1 is MNHEY and CDR2 is SVGEGT. The CDR3: CASSYSRHLYGYTF. The CDR3 DNA is TGTGCCAGCAGTTACTCGAGACACCTCTATGGCTACACCTTC.

This clonotype has only a few counts. This chain joins TRBV11-2 and TRBJ2-1; D not certain. Germline lookup yields CDR1 SGHAT and CDR2 FQNNGV. V was trimmed by 3 bases and J by 0 bases, leaving 9 bases between them. This CDR3 has 15 residues. The CDR3 here is CASSFGYASYNEQFF. The CDR3 DNA reads TGTGCCAGCAGCTTTGGGTACGCCTCCTACAATGAGCAGTTCTTC.

V usage is TRBV7-9 and J usage is TRBJ1-1; D is possibly TRBD1 (5 bases). V was trimmed by 4 bases and J by 7 bases, leaving 16 bases between them. The CDR3 spans 14 residues. Germline-derived CDR1 and CDR2 are SEHNR and FQNEAQ (reference sequence). DNA for the CDR3: TGTGCCAGCAGCTCGGTGCGGGGCGGGTTTGAAGCTTTCTTT. Amino acid sequence: CASSSVRGGFEAFF.

The chain couples TRBV12-3 or TRBV12-4 to TRBJ2-5, with unresolved D. CDR3 length: 13 residues. The V end lost 4 bases, the J end lost 1 base, and 7 bases lay between the germline ends. This CDR3 is CASSYGIQETQYF. The CDR3 nucleotides are TGTGCCAGCAGTTATGGGATCCAAGAGACCCAGTACTTC.

The J gene is TRBJ1-6, the V gene TRBV4-1; no clear D. V was pared by 1 base and J by 1 base, with 5 bases between. The CDR3 totals 15 residues. Germline V lookup: CDR1 MGHRA, CDR2 YSYEKL. The chain's CDR3 is CASSQGASYNSPLHF. Here the CDR3 DNA reads TGCGCCAGCAGCCAAGGGGCATCCTATAATTCACCCCTCCACTTT.

For this clonotype: A much larger clone sits a single nucleotide away, making a read error possible. The J gene is TRBJ2-3, the V gene TRBV20-1, with 10 bases aligning to TRBD2. This CDR3 contains 15 residues. Germline loops: CDR1 DFQATT, CDR2 SNEGSKA (reference sequence). The junction had 13 bases not matched to a gene; V was cut back by 5 bases and J by 8 bases. CDR3 coding DNA: TGCAGTGCTGCACGAGCGGGGGGGGGAGCCGCTACGCAGTATTTT. It is translated as CSAARAGGGAATQYF.

This clonotype came up a few times. The gene calls are TRBV7-6 and TRBJ2-2; D is possibly TRBD2 (6 bases). The V gene lost 1 base and the J gene lost 0 bases, with 15 bases spanning the gap. This CDR3 comprises 18 residues. Germline-derived CDR1 and CDR2 are SGHVS and FNYEAQ. This chain's CDR3 is CASSLGASVFSNTGELFF. The CDR3 bases are TGTGCCAGCAGCTTAGGGGCTAGCGTCTTTTCGAACACCGGGGAGCTGTTTTTT.

There are a few counts of this clonotype. The rearrangement links TRBV6-5 to TRBJ1-2; the D is unclear. Germline-derived CDR1 and CDR2 are MNHEY and SVGAGI. The CDR3 has 14 amino acids. V was shortened by 0 bases and J by 2 bases, with 7 bases between the two germline ends. The CDR3 DNA reads as TGTGCCAGCAGTTACTCAGCCGGGAACTATGGCTACACCTTC. It codes for CASSYSAGNYGYTF.

This clonotype was seen many times. The chain couples TRBV12-3 or TRBV12-4 to TRBJ2-4, with D maybe TRBD1 (5 bases). V was pared by 5 bases and J by 2 bases, with 13 bases between. This CDR3 is built from 15 residues. CDR3 coding DNA: TGTGCCAGCAGTCCACCAAAGGGGACCAAAAACATTCAGTACTTC. Its protein product is CASSPPKGTKNIQYF.

The J gene is TRBJ2-7, the V gene TRBV5-8; TRBD1 might be the D (6 bases). The CDR3 is 15 residues long. Looked up from germline, CDR1 is SGHTS and CDR2 is YDEGEE. V lost 0 bases to trimming and J lost 1 base, with 11 bases between them. In DNA form, the CDR3 reads TGTGCCAGCAGCTTGGGCACCAGGGGTTCCTACGAGCAGTACGTC. Protein sequence: CASSLGTRGSYEQYV.

The chain recombines TRBV4-1 with TRBJ2-1; 10 bases fit TRBD1. Unmatched junction bases numbered 12, after V lost 6 bases and J lost 10 bases. Germline CDR1 MGHRA, CDR2 YSYEKL. There are 15 residues in the CDR3. Here the CDR3 reads CASREERQGAREQFF. The CDR3 DNA sequence: TGCGCCAGCAGAGAGGAACGACAGGGGGCGAGGGAGCAGTTCTTC.

This clonotype was detected only a few times. The J gene is TRBJ2-3, the V gene TRBV24-1, with a tentative D call TRBD1 (6 bases). CDR3 length: 15 residues. In germline, CDR1 is KGHDR, CDR2 SFDVKD. V gave up 7 bases and J gave up 1 base, with 14 bases separating them. The CDR3 here is CATSDPPGGTDTQYF. The CDR3 DNA reads as TGTGCCACCAGCGATCCCCCAGGGGGCACAGATACGCAGTATTTT.

This clonotype showed up just a few times. This sequence joins TRBV5-6 and TRBJ1-1, with 9 bases fitting TRBD1. Germline V gives CDR1 SGHDT, CDR2 YYEEEE. CDR3 length: 15 amino acids. The V segment lost 5 bases and the J segment 6 bases; nucleotides outside the gene matches: 11. The CDR3 reads CASSTVDRGIPEAFF. CDR3 sequence (DNA): TGTGCCAGCAGTACAGTCGACAGGGGGATCCCTGAAGCTTTCTTT.

V is TRBV7-3 and J is TRBJ2-7; TRBD1 or TRBD2 may be the D gene (5 bases each). CDR1 is SGHTA and CDR2 is FQGTGA in the germline V gene. CDR3 size: 15 residues. Trimming cost V 5 bases and J 0 bases, with 14 bases left between them. CDR3 protein: CASSLGDSSSYEQYF. The DNA for the CDR3 is TGTGCCAGCAGCCTGGGGGATTCGAGCTCCTACGAGCAGTACTTC.

This clonotype has a handful of counts. The chain employs TRBV12-5 and TRBJ1-1; 10 bases line up with TRBD1. Germline values: CDR1 LGHNT, CDR2 FRNRAP. The CDR3 covers 16 residues. The V gene end was trimmed by 2 bases and the J gene end by 4 bases; junction bases not matched to a gene: 7. DNA for the CDR3: TGTGCTAGTGGTTTGCTTCCCGGGACAGGGGTCACTGAAGCTTTCTTT. It yields the protein CASGLLPGTGVTEAFF.

This clonotype was detected only a few times. V gene TRBV12-3 or TRBV12-4 combines with J gene TRBJ2-1; 8 nucleotides line up with TRBD2. V was pared by 5 bases and J by 7 bases, with 7 bases of the junction left unmatched. The CDR3 spans 14 residues. CDR3 loop: CASSLLAGLNEQFF. DNA for the CDR3: TGTGCCAGCAGTCTCTTAGCGGGGTTGAATGAGCAGTTCTTC.

This clonotype appeared a few times. The genes are TRBV7-6 and TRBJ2-3; D possibly uses TRBD1 or TRBD2 (5 bases each). CDR3 length: 19 amino acids. The ends were cut back, 3 bases at V and 2 bases at J, with 24 bases in the middle. The germline V gene has CDR1 SGHVS and CDR2 FNYEAQ. The CDR3 nucleotides read TGTGCCAGCAGCTTCTCAAACTTCGGGGCCCCGAGGGACACAGATACGCAGTATTTT. It codes for CASSFSNFGAPRDTDTQYF. The complete variable domain, with remaining parts taken from reference TRBV7-6 and TRBJ2-3, reads GAGVSQSPRYKVTKRGQDVALRCDPISGHVSLYWYRQALGQGPEFLTYFNYEAQQDKSGLPNDRFSAERPEGSISTLTIQRTEQRDSAMYRCASSFSNFGAPRDTDTQYFGPGTRLTVL.

The chain carries TRBV6-2 or TRBV6-3 and TRBJ2-2; D might be TRBD1 (6 bases). Between the trimmed V and J ends, which lost 2 bases and 6 bases, there was a span of 13 bases. Germline V gives CDR1 MNHEY, CDR2 SVGEGT. The CDR3 has 15 residues. The CDR3 is CASSYDRPSAGELFF. The CDR3, as DNA: TGTGCCAGCAGTTACGACAGGCCATCGGCCGGGGAGCTGTTTTTT.

V usage is TRBV5-1 and J usage is TRBJ2-2, with D possibly TRBD1 on 5 matching bases. Germline V gene sequence: CDR1 SGHRS, CDR2 YFSETQ. CDR3 length: 15 residues. The ends were cut back, 2 bases at V and 0 bases at J, with 8 bases in the middle. CDR3 nucleotide sequence: TGCGCCAGCAGCTTTGGCAGGGCGAACACCGGGGAGCTGTTTTTT. Protein: CASSFGRANTGELFF.

This clonotype was seen a handful of times. This rearrangement joins TRBV29-1 to TRBJ2-1; D is possibly TRBD1 or TRBD2 (5 bases each). The CDR3 runs 12 residues. The germline V gene has CDR1 SQVTM and CDR2 ANQGSEA. Trimming shortened V by 4 bases and J by 8 bases, and 12 bases separated the two germline ends. Written as DNA, the CDR3 is TGCAGCGTTGGTTGGGGGATCGATGAGCAGTTCTTC. Translating gives CSVGWGIDEQFF.

This clonotype came up a few times. V usage is TRBV7-6 and J usage is TRBJ2-3, with 9 bases identical to TRBD2. The CDR3 has 15 residues. The V and J ends lost 5 bases and 2 bases, in that order; junction bases with no gene match: 5. Germline-derived CDR1 and CDR2 are SGHVS and FNYEAQ. CDR3 sequence (DNA): TGTGCCAGCAGCCTTCTAGCGGGGATCACAGATACGCAGTATTTT. Its translation is CASSLLAGITDTQYF.

Only a few counts were recorded for this clonotype. The genes are TRBV4-1 and TRBJ2-5; 10 positions agree with TRBD2. The CDR3 length is 15 residues. Germline loops: CDR1 MGHRA, CDR2 YSYEKL. The V and J ends lost 1 base and 3 bases, in that order; junction bases with no gene match: 2. The CDR3 here is CASSQVGLAEETQYF. The CDR3 DNA is TGCGCCAGCAGCCAAGTTGGACTAGCGGAAGAGACCCAGTACTTC.

This chain uses TRBV7-6 with TRBJ2-3; possibly TRBD2 for D (6 bases). The CDR3 is made up of 16 amino acids. V lost 5 bases and J lost 3, with 18 bases in between. In germline, CDR1 is SGHVS, CDR2 FNYEAQ. For the CDR3, the DNA is TGTGCCAGCAGCCCGGACGGATATGGGAGGACAGATACGCAGTATTTT. Protein product: CASSPDGYGRTDTQYF.

There are a few counts of this clonotype. The chain couples TRBV6-1 to TRBJ2-2; 7 positions agree with TRBD1. Germline V CDR1 and CDR2: MNHNS, SASEGT. The CDR3 extends over 14 amino acids. V lost 6 bases, J lost 7 bases, and 8 bases stayed unmatched. The CDR3 sequence is CASRTGTEGGELFF. CDR3 nucleotide sequence: TGTGCCAGCAGGACCGGGACAGAAGGCGGGGAGCTGTTTTTT.

The chain has TRBV5-1 and TRBJ2-3; D remains unclear. The CDR3 covers 16 residues. The germline V gene has CDR1 SGHRS and CDR2 YFSETQ. V lost 0 bases, J lost 0 bases, and 11 bases lay in between. The CDR3 spells CASSLAVQLSTDTQYF. The CDR3 region has the DNA TGCGCCAGCAGCTTGGCCGTGCAACTTAGCACAGATACGCAGTATTTT.